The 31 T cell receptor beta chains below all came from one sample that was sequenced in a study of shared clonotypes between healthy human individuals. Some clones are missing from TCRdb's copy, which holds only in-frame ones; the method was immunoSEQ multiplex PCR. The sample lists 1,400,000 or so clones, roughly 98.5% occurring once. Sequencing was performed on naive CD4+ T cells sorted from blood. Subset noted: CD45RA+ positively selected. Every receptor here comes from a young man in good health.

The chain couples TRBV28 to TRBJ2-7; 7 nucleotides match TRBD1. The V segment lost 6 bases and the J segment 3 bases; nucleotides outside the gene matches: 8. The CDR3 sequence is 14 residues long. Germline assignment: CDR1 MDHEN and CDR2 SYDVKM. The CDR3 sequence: CASSTQQGFYEQYF. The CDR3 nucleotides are TGTGCCAGCAGCACACAACAGGGGTTCTACGAGCAGTACTTC. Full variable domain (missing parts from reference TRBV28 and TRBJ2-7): DVKVTQSSRYLVKRTGEKVFLECVQDMDHENMFWYRQDPGLGLRLIYFSYDVKMKEKGDIPEGYSVSREKKERFSLILESASTNQTSMYLCASSTQQGFYEQYFGPGTRLTVT.

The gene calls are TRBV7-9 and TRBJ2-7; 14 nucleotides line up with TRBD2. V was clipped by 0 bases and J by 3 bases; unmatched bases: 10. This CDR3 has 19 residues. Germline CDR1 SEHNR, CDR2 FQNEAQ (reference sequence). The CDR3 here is CASSLAGTSGSYRHYEQYF. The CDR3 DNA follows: TGTGCCAGCAGCTTAGCTGGGACTAGCGGGAGTTACCGCCACTACGAGCAGTACTTC.

CDR3 protein: CASSRDGVSSGANVLTF. The CDR3 DNA sequence: TGCGCCAGCAGCCGGGACGGAGTTAGCTCTGGGGCCAACGTCCTGACTTTC. The chain carries TRBV5-1 and TRBJ2-6; the D call may be TRBD1 or TRBD2 (5 bases each). The length of the CDR3 is 17 residues. V was cut by 4 bases and J by 0 bases, with 14 bases left in between. Germline CDR1 is SGHRS and CDR2 is YFSETQ.

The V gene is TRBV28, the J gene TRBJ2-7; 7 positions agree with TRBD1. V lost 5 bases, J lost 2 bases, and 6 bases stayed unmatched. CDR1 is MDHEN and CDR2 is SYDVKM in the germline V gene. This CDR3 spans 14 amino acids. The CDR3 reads CASSLTGEAYEQYF. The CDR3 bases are TGTGCCAGCAGTCTAACAGGGGAAGCCTACGAGCAGTACTTC.

The CDR3 region has the DNA TGTGCCAGCAGTTTGACTAGCGGGAACTACGAGCAGTACTTC. Encoded protein: CASSLTSGNYEQYF. The chain carries TRBV28 and TRBJ2-7, with 11 bases fitting TRBD2. This CDR3 is built from 14 residues. Germline V gene lookup returns CDR1 MDHEN and CDR2 SYDVKM. V lost 3 bases and J lost 3; bases outside the gene matches: 1.

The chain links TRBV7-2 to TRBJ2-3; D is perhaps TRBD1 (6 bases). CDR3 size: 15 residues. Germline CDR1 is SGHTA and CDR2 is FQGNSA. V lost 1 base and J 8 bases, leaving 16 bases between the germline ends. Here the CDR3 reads CASSLDLVQGITQYF. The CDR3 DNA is TGTGCCAGCAGCTTAGACTTGGTACAGGGAATTACGCAGTATTTT.

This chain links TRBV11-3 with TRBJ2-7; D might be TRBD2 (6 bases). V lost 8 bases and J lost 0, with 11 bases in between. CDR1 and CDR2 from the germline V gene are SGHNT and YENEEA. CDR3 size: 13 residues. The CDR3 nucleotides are TGTGCCAGCCCCGGGACTTACTCCTACGAGCAGTACTTC. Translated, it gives CASPGTYSYEQYF.

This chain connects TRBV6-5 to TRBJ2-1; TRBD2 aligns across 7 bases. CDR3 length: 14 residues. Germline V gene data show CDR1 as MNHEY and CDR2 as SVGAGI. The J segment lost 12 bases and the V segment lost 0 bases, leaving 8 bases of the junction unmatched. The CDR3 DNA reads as TGTGCCAGCAGTTACTCCGGGGAGGGACCCGGGCAGTTCTTC. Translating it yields CASSYSGEGPGQFF.

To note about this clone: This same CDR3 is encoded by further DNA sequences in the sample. The CDR3 sequence is CASSLGGNSYEQYF. In DNA form, the CDR3 reads TGTGCCAGCAGCTTAGGTGGGAACTCCTACGAGCAGTACTTC. The rearrangement uses TRBV7-9 and TRBJ2-7; no clear D. The germline V and J ends were trimmed by 1 base and 0 bases, with 7 bases remaining between them. The CDR3 loop spans 14 amino acids. Looked up from germline, CDR1 is SEHNR and CDR2 is FQNEAQ (reference sequence).

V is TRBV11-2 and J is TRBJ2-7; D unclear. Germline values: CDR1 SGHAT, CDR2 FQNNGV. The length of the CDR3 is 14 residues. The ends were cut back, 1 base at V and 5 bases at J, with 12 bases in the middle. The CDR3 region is CASSLVGQGDEQYF. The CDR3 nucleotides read TGTGCCAGCAGCTTAGTCGGGCAAGGAGACGAGCAGTACTTC.

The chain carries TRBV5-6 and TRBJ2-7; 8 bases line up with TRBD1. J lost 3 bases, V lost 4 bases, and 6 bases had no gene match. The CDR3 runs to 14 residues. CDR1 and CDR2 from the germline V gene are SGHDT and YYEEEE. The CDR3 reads CASSLSDRDYEQYF. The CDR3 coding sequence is TGTGCCAGCAGCCTCTCGGACAGGGACTACGAGCAGTACTTC.

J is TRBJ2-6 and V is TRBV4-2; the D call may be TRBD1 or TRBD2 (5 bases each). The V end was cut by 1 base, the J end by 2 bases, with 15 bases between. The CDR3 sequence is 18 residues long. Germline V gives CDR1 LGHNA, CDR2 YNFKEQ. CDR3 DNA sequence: TGTGCCAGCAGCCAAGTTGGGGGTCGCAGCACTGGGGCCAACGTCCTGACTTTC. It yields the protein CASSQVGGRSTGANVLTF.

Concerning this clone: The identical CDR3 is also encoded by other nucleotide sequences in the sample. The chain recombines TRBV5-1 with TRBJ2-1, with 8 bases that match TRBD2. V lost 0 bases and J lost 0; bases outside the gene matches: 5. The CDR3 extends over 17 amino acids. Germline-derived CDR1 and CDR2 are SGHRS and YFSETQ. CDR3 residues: CASSLGLAGNSYNEQFF. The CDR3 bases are TGCGCCAGCAGCTTGGGATTAGCGGGAAACTCCTACAATGAGCAGTTCTTC.

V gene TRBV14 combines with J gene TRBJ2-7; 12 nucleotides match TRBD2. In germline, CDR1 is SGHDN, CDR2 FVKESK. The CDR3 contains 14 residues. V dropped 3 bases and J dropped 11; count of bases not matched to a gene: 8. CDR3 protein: CASSHSRTSGAKYF. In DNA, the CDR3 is TGTGCCAGCAGCCACTCCAGGACTAGCGGGGCGAAGTACTTC.

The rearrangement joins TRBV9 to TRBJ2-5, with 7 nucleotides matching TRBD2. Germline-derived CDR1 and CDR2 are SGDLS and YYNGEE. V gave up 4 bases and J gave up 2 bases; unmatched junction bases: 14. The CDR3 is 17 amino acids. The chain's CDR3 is CASSPPGASGVQETQYF. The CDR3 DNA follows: TGTGCCAGCAGCCCCCCGGGAGCTAGCGGAGTTCAAGAGACCCAGTACTTC. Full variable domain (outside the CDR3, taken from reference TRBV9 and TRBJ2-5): DSGVTQTPKHLITATGQRVTLRCSPRSGDLSVYWYQQSLDQGLQFLIQYYNGEERAKGNILERFSAQQFPDLHSELNLSSLELGDSALYFCASSPPGASGVQETQYFGPGTRLLVL.

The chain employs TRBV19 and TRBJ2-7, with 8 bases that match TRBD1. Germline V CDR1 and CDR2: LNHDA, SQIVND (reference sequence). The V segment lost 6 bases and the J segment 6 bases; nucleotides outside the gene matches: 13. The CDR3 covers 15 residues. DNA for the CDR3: TGTGCCAGTAGCCGCTTGGGACAGGTTCTAGGCGAGCAGTACTTC. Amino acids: CASSRLGQVLGEQYF.

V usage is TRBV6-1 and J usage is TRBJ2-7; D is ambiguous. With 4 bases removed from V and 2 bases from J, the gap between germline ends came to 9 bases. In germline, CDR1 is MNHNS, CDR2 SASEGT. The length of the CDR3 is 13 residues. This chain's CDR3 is CASSVQSPYEQYF. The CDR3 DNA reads TGTGCCAGCAGTGTCCAAAGTCCCTACGAGCAGTACTTC.

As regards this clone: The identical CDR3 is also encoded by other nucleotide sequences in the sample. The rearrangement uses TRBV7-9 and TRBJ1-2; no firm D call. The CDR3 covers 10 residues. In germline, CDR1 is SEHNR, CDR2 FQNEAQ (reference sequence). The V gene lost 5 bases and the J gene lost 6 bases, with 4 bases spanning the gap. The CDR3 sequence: CASSLDGYTF. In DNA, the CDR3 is TGTGCCAGCAGCCTCGATGGCTACACCTTC.

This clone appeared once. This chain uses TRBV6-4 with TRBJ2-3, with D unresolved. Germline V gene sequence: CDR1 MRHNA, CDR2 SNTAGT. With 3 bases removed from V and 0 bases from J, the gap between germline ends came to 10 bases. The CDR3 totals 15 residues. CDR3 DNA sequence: TGTGCCAGCAGTGAAGGAATTTCTAGCACAGATACGCAGTATTTT. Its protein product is CASSEGISSTDTQYF.

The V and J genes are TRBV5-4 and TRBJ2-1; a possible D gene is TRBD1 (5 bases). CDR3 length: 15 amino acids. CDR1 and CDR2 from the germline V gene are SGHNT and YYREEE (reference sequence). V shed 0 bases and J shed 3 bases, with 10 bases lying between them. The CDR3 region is CASSLAQGSYNEQFF. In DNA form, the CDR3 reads TGTGCCAGCAGCTTGGCGCAGGGTAGCTACAATGAGCAGTTCTTC.

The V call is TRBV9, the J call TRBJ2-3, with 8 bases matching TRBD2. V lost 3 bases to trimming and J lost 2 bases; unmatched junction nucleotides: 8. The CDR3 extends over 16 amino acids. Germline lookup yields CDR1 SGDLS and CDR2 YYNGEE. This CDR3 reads CASSESSGYSTDTQYF. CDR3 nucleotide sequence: TGTGCCAGCAGCGAATCTAGCGGGTACTCCACAGATACGCAGTATTTT. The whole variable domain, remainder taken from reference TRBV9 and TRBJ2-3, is DSGVTQTPKHLITATGQRVTLRCSPRSGDLSVYWYQQSLDQGLQFLIQYYNGEERAKGNILERFSAQQFPDLHSELNLSSLELGDSALYFCASSESSGYSTDTQYFGPGTRLTVL.

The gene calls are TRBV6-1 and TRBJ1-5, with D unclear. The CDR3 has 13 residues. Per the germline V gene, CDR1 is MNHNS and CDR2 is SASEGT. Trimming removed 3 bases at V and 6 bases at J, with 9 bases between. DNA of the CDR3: TGTGCCAGCAGTGACGCCGGGTTTCAGCCCCAGCATTTT. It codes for CASSDAGFQPQHF.

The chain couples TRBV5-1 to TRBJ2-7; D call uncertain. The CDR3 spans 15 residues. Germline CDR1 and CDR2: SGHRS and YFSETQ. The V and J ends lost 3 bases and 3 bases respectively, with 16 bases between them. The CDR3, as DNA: TGCGCCAGCAGCTATACATCAAAAGGGATCTACGAGCAGTACTTC. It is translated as CASSYTSKGIYEQYF.

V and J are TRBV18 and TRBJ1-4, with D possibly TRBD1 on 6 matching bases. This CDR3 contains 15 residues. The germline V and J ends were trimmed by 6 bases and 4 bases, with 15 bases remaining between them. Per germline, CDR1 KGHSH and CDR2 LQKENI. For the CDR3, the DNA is TGTGCCAGCTCGCTGAGAGACAGGATTAATGAAAAACTGTTTTTT. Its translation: CASSLRDRINEKLFF.

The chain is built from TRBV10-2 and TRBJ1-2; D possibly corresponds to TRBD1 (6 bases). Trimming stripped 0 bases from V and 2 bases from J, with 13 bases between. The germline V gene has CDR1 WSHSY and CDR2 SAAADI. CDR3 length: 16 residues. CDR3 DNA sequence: TGCGCCAGCAGTGAGTCGCTGGGGCAGGGGAACTATGGCTACACCTTC. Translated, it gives CASSESLGQGNYGYTF.

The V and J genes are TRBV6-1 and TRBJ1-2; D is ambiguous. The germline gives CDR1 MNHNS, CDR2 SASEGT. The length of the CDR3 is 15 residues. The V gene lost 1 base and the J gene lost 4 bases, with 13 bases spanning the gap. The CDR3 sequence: CASSEDVVGFYGYTF. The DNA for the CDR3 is TGTGCCAGCAGTGAAGACGTTGTGGGTTTCTATGGCTACACCTTC.

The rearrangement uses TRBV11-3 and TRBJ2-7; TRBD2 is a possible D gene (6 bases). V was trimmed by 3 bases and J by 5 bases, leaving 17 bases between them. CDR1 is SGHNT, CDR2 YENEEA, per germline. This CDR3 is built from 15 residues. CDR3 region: CASSLSWGEKHEQYF. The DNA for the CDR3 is TGTGCCAGCAGCTTGAGTTGGGGGGAGAAGCACGAGCAGTACTTC.

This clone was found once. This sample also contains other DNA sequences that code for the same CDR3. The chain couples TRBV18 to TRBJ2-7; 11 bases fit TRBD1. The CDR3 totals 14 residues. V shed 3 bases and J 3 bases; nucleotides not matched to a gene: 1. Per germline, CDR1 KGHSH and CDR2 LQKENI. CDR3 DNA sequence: TGTGCCAGCTCACCGGGGACAGGGGGCTACGAGCAGTACTTC. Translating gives CASSPGTGGYEQYF.

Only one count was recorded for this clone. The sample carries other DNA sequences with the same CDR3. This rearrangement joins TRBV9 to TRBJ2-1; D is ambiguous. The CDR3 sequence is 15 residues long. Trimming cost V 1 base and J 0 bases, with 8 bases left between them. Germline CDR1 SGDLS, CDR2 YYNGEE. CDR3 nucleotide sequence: TGTGCCAGCAGCGTATTGGCTAGCTCCTACAATGAGCAGTTCTTC. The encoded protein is CASSVLASSYNEQFF.

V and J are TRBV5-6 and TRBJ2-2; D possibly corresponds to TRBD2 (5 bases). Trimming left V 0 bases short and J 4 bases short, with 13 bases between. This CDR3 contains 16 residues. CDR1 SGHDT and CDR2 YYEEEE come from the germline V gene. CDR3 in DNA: TGTGCCAGCAGCTTGGTAGAGAGCGGACTCACCGGGGAGCTGTTTTTT. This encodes CASSLVESGLTGELFF. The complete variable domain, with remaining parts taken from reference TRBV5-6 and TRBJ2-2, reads DAGVTQSPTHLIKTRGQQVTLRCSPKSGHDTVSWYQQALGQGPQFIFQYYEEEERQRGNFPDRFSGHQFPNYSSELNVNALLLGDSALYLCASSLVESGLTGELFFGEGSRLTVL.

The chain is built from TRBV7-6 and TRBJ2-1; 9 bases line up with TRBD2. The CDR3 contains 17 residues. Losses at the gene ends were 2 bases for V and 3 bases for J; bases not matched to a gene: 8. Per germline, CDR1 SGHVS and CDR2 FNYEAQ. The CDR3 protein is CASSLLSAGGYYNEQFF. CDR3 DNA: TGTGCCAGCAGCTTATTATCAGCGGGAGGCTACTACAATGAGCAGTTCTTC.